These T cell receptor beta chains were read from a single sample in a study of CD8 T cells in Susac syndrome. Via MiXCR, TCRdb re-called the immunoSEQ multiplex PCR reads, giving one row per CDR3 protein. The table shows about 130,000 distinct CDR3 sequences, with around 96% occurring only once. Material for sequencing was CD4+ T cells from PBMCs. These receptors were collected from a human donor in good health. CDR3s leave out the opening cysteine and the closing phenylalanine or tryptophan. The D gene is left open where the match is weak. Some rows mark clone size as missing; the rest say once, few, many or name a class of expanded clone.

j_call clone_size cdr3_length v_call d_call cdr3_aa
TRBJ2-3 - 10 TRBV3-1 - ASSQEDLRMN
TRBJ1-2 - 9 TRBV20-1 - SANDGQGYT
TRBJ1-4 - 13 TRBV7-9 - ASSSASGVWEKLF
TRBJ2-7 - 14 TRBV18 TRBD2 ASSPEWTSGTYEQY
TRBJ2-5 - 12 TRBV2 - ASSETRAGETQY
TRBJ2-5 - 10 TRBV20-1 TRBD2 SAGGPRETQY
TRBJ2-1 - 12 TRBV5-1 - ASSLRGTYNEQF
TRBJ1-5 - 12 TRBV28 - ASRAGSPNQPQH
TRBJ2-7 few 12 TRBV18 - ASSPSLGAYEQY
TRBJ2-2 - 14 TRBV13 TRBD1 ASSSTGLIGTGELF
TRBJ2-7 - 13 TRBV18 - ASSPPNQGSYEQY
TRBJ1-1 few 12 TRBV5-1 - ASSLGAGNTEAF
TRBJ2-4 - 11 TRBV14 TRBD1 ASSQRTGGFKY
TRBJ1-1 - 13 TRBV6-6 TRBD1 ASGGTGNWDTEAF
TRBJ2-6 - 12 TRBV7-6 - ASSPFSGANVLT
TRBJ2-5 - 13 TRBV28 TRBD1 ASSNRDSLQETQY
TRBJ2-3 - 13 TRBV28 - ASRRGGSSTDTQY
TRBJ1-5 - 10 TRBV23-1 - ASSQGIQPQH
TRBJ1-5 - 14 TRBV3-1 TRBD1 ASSQSTGGYNQPQH
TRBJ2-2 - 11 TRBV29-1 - SVEDGSSGELF
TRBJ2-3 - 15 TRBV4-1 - ASSQVRQAVRTDTQY
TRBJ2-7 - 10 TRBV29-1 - SVRDGPYEQY
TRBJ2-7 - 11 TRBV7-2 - ASSLQASYEQY
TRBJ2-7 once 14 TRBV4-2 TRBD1 ASSSQARDRVEEQY
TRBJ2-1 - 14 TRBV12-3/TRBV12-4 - ASTLGSPAAYNEQF
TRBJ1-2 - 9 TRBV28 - ASNNYYGYT
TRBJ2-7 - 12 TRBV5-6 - ASSLRVRIHEQY
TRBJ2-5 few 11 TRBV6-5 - ASSLSGQETQY
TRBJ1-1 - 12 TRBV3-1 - ASSHAGTGAEAF
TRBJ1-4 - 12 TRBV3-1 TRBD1 ASSGWTGGEKLF